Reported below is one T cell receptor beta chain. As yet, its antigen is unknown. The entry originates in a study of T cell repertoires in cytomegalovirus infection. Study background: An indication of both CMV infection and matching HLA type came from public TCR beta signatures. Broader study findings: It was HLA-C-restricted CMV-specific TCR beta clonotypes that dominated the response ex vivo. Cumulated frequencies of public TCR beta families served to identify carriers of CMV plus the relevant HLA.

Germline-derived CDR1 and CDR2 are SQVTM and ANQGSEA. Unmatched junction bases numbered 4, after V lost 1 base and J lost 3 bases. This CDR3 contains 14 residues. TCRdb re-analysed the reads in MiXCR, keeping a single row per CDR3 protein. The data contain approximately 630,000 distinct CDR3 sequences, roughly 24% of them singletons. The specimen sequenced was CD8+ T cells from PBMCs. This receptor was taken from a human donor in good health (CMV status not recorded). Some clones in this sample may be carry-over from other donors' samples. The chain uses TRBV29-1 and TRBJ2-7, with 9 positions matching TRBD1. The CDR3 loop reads CSVEGGQGFYEQYF. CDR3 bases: TGCAGCGTTGAAGGGGGACAGGGTTTCTACGAGCAGTACTTC.